This T cell receptor (beta chain) was observed in a study of cytomegalovirus exposure and HLA in healthy donors (dated 2017 in TCRdb). Notes on the research overall: The 670 or so repertoires of the first cohort and the 110 or so validation repertoires were produced on the same platform, according to a later analysis. Along with the approximately 700-subject first cohort, a separate validation cohort of 120 different subjects was used. The study was designed to test whether signatures of past pathogen exposure could be identified by cataloging public T cell receptors. The study combined high-throughput TCR immunosequencing, statistical association of individual TCRs with disease status, and machine learning to predict cytomegalovirus infection status. The paper as a whole reports these results and caveats: While some public TCRs were present in many individuals, most TCR sequences turned up only very rarely across donors. The authors suggested that the approach could potentially be extended to other disease states and immunological phenotypes. Of the cluster scores, about 94% were above 0 in a later analysis, which found that TCRs clustered in the first cohort also tended to co-occur in the approximately 130 validation repertoires. The classifier was reported to diagnose cytomegalovirus status with high specificity and sensitivity in both the original cohort and the validation cohort. In the study, 150 to 200 TCR beta chains were listed as associated with cytomegalovirus. Three of the identified cytomegalovirus-associated TCR beta chains were confirmed in vitro to be specific for cytomegalovirus antigens. A later analysis lacked HLA typing for the validation cohort, so it scored co-occurrence in that cohort across all 110 or so repertoires.

The donors belonged to the validation cohort of approximately 130 subjects, which was separate from the approximately 610-subject first cohort. A note on this clone: Its antigen remains unidentified. Base qualities are missing; no much larger clone stands one base away.

Including cysteine and phenylalanine, the CDR3 has 15 amino acids. CDR3 DNA only is kept here, 45 bases in frame from base 1. The CDR1 and CDR2 encoded by the germline V gene (reference sequence) are GTSNPN and SVGIG. From V the trimming removes 0 bases and from J it removes 2 bases, while the gene matches leave 5 bases of the junction unaccounted for. Library preparation employed the immunoSEQ multiplex PCR assay. The authors' pipeline ran thus. A statistical classification framework was built to diagnose cytomegalovirus status from the catalog of TCR beta chain sequences. TCRdb took this table from immuneACCESS and kept in-frame rearrangements with V and J called. Such tables lack part of the clones; where checked against another copy, unresolved V genes explain under half of the gap, and the rest is unexplained. V and J calls and clone size are given by that table; D and trimming were obtained from the DNA. This sample is represented by approximately 150,000 clones; roughly 91% of them were singletons. Jointly, the top ten make up over 3% of the sample.

This TCR came from a woman aged 18-29 years in good health and CMV-seropositive. The chain couples TRBV30 to TRBJ2-5, with 8 bases matching TRBD2. The sequenced sample was PBMCs. CDR3 protein: CAWSVASGYQETQYF. The sequenced DNA: TGTGCCTGGAGTGTAGCTAGCGGGTATCAAGAGACCCAGTACTTC.